What follows are 12 T cell receptor beta chains derived from one specimen sequenced in a study of blood T cells in healthy people across ages. Together with a sample-barcoded 5' primer, a J-beta primer mix was included in a second PCR lasting about 7 to 11 cycles. Using its own MiXCR run on the 5' RACE reads, TCRdb lists one record per CDR3 protein. The table records 780,000 or so distinct CDR3 sequences, around three fifths of them present only once. Sequencing used blood. Every receptor here comes from a man in his forties in good health.

The chain carries TRBV27 and TRBJ2-2; TRBD2 matches 8 bases. Germline CDR1 and CDR2: MNHEY and SMNVEV (reference sequence). The V segment lost 3 bases and the J segment 6 bases; nucleotides outside the gene matches: 3. The CDR3 runs to 14 residues. This CDR3 is CASSFSREAGELFF. CDR3 sequence (DNA): TGTGCCAGCAGTTTCTCGCGGGAGGCCGGGGAGCTGTTTTTT.

This clonotype was seen more than once but under ten times. V and J are TRBV7-2 and TRBJ2-7; 16 bases line up with TRBD2. The CDR3 is 18 residues long. Germline assignment: CDR1 SGHTA and CDR2 FQGNSA. V shed 3 bases and J 3 bases; nucleotides not matched to a gene: 8. CDR3 protein: CASSFLTGLAGGLYEQYF. The CDR3 coding sequence is TGTGCCAGCAGCTTCCTAACGGGACTAGCGGGAGGGCTCTACGAGCAGTACTTC.

As to this clonotype: Lacking the conserved final phenylalanine or tryptophan, this CDR3 likely reflects a read error. The J gene is TRBJ2-5, the V gene TRBV5-1, with a tentative D call TRBD2 (6 bases). Per germline, CDR1 SGHRS and CDR2 YFSETQ. V shed 2 bases and J shed 1 base, with 15 bases lying between them. The CDR3 extends over 16 amino acids. Written as DNA, the CDR3 is TGCGCCAGCAGCTTTCCTCGGGACTCTTCCCAAGAGACCCAGTACGTC. Its translation: CASSFPRDSSQETQYV.

V is TRBV12-3 or TRBV12-4 and J is TRBJ2-2, with D possibly being TRBD1 or TRBD2 (5 bases each). The CDR3 length is 15 residues. V lost 6 bases to trimming and J lost 6 bases, with 17 bases between them. CDR3 sequence: CASSWDVSRPGELFF. The CDR3 nucleotides read TGTGCCAGCAGCTGGGACGTTAGTCGACCCGGGGAGCTGTTTTTT.

This sequence joins TRBV6-6 and TRBJ2-7, with D hard to call. The CDR3 is 12 amino acids. In germline, CDR1 is MNHNY, CDR2 SVGAGI (reference sequence). The V end lost 6 bases, the J end lost 4 bases, and 10 bases lay between the germline ends. This CDR3 is CASSSYPYEQYF. CDR3 nucleotides: TGTGCCAGCAGCTCCTACCCTTACGAGCAGTACTTC.

This chain joins TRBV28 and TRBJ1-3; D is undetermined. CDR1 MDHEN and CDR2 SYDVKM come from the germline V gene. The CDR3 runs to 12 residues. V was clipped by 7 bases and J by 5 bases, with 9 bases between them. CDR3: CASIGIRNTIYF. DNA of the CDR3: TGTGCCAGCATCGGTATTAGAAACACCATATATTTT.

This clonotype turned up a few times. The chain couples TRBV29-1 to TRBJ2-5; 7 bases line up with TRBD1. Trimming cost V 2 bases and J 4 bases; bases outside gene matches: 10. This CDR3 has 15 residues. Germline V lookup: CDR1 SQVTM, CDR2 ANQGSEA. CDR3 region: CSVEFGQGVLETQYF. The DNA for the CDR3 is TGCAGCGTTGAATTTGGCCAGGGGGTATTAGAGACCCAGTACTTC. Full variable domain (remainder filled in from reference TRBV29-1 and TRBJ2-5): SAVISQKPSRDICQRGTSLTIQCQVDSQVTMMFWYRQQPGQSLTLIATANQGSEATYESGFVIDKFPISRPNLTFSTLTVSNMSPEDSSIYLCSVEFGQGVLETQYFGPGTRLLVL.

This chain links TRBV29-1 with TRBJ2-3; 7 nucleotides line up with TRBD1. With 4 bases clipped from V and 0 bases from J, the junction kept 10 bases outside the gene matches. This CDR3 region has 16 residues. In germline, CDR1 is SQVTM, CDR2 ANQGSEA. The CDR3 sequence is CSVGEGASFSTDTQYF. The CDR3 coding sequence is TGCAGCGTTGGTGAGGGGGCGAGTTTTAGCACAGATACGCAGTATTTT.

This clonotype has a count of ten or more. The CDR3 loop reads CASSLLTGSGANVLTF. In DNA, the CDR3 is TGTGCCAGCAGTCTTCTCACAGGGTCTGGGGCCAACGTCCTGACTTTC. This chain connects TRBV6-5 to TRBJ2-6; possibly TRBD1 for D (6 bases). The CDR3 runs to 16 residues. Per the germline V gene, CDR1 is MNHEY and CDR2 is SVGAGI. V was cut by 5 bases and J by 1 base, with 12 bases left in between.

The chain is built from TRBV20-1 and TRBJ2-3, with D possibly being TRBD1 or TRBD2 (5 bases each). Between the trimmed V and J ends, which lost 1 base and 4 bases, there was a span of 15 bases. CDR3 length: 15 residues. The V gene's germline CDR1 is DFQATT and CDR2 SNEGSKA (reference sequence). Here the CDR3 DNA reads TGCAGTGCTAGAGGCCTGAGGGGTTCGCCAGATACGCAGTATTTT. This codes for CSARGLRGSPDTQYF.

The rearrangement uses TRBV12-3 or TRBV12-4 and TRBJ1-5; 7 bases are a match to TRBD1. This CDR3 has 12 amino acids. V dropped 11 bases and J dropped 0; count of bases not matched to a gene: 1. The CDR3 nucleotides read TGTGCCCAGGGGGATAGCAATCAGCCCCAGCATTTT. Encoded protein: CAQGDSNQPQHF.

The CDR3 is CSAKGQSTEAFF. DNA for the CDR3: TGCAGTGCTAAGGGACAGTCCACTGAAGCTTTCTTT. The chain joins TRBV20-1 to TRBJ1-1; 7 nucleotides agree with TRBD1. The J segment lost 4 bases and the V segment lost 4 bases, leaving 3 bases of the junction unmatched. The CDR3 loop spans 12 amino acids. The germline gives CDR1 DFQATT, CDR2 SNEGSKA (reference sequence).